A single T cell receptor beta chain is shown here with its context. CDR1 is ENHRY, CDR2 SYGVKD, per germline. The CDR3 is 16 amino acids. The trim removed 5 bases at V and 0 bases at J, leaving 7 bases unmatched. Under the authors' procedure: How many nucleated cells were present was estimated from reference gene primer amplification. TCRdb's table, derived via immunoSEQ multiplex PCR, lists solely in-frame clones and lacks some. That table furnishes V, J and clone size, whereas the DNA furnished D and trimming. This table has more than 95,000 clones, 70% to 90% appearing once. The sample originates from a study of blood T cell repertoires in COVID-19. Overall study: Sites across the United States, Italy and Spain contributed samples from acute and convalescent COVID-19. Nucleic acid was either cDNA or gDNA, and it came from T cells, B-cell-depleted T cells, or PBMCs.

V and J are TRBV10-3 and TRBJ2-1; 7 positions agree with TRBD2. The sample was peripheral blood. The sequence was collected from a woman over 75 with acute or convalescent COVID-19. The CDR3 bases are TGTGCCATCAGTTCCCCTATAGCGGGCTCCTACAATGAGCAGTTCTTC. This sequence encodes CAISSPIAGSYNEQFF.